This T cell receptor (beta chain) emerged from a study of blood T cell repertoires in COVID-19. For the study at large: Acute and convalescent COVID-19 samples came from the United States, Italy and Spain. PBMCs, B-cell-depleted T cells, or T cells provided the cDNA or gDNA that made up the material.

In the original workflow: Researchers report that nucleated cell counts were estimated from reference gene primer amplification. Only in-frame clones appear in the TCRdb table, and some are missing; sequencing was by immunoSEQ multiplex PCR. V and J calls and clone size are those listed in that table; D and trimming were worked out from the DNA. The top ten clones hold about 8% of a sample with about 310,000 clones, 87% of them seen once. The CDR3 is 14 residues long. Looked up from germline, CDR1 is SNHLY and CDR2 is FYNNEI. V lost 3 bases and J lost 2, with 10 bases in between. This chain joins TRBV2 and TRBJ2-5; D not certain. Sequencing was performed on peripheral blood. This receptor was taken from a woman in her fifties or sixties who had recovered from COVID-19. The CDR3 coding sequence is TGTGCCAGCAGTGACCTCACGGTACAAGAGACCCAGTACTTC. Its protein is CASSDLTVQETQYF.